The 31 T cell receptor beta chains below were found in one sample sequenced in a study of blood T cell repertoires in COVID-19. Using immunoSEQ multiplex PCR, the repertoire was profiled, and TCRdb retains in-frame clones only, with some absent. In the table there are about 240,000 clones, 70% to 85% of which are singletons. Sequencing was performed on peripheral blood. The source of these receptors is an elderly woman with acute or convalescent COVID-19.

The chain couples TRBV2 to TRBJ2-7; D is uncertain. The CDR3 is 13 residues long. CDR1 SNHLY and CDR2 FYNNEI come from the germline V gene. Trimming took 7 bases from V and 0 from J, leaving 10 bases between them. The CDR3 loop reads CASTYSSSYEQYF. Written as DNA, the CDR3 is TGTGCCAGCACTTACAGCAGCTCCTACGAGCAGTACTTC.

This clone was recorded a few times. The chain couples TRBV5-5 to TRBJ1-5; no reliable D call. The CDR3 has 13 residues. CDR1 is SGHKS, CDR2 YYEKEE, per germline (reference sequence). Deletions cut 5 bases from V and 7 bases from J, with 13 bases between. This CDR3 is CASSSSFYQPQHF. In DNA form, the CDR3 reads TGTGCCAGCAGTTCTTCCTTCTACCAGCCCCAGCATTTT.

The chain carries TRBV14 and TRBJ2-7; 9 nucleotides match TRBD1. V dropped 1 base and J dropped 6; count of bases not matched to a gene: 4. This CDR3 region has 14 residues. The germline gives CDR1 SGHDN, CDR2 FVKESK. For the CDR3, the DNA is TGTGCCAGCAGCCAAGGACAGGGGGTGAGCGAGCAGTACTTC. Its translation is CASSQGQGVSEQYF.

The chain's CDR3 is CASSDSVGGELFF. CDR3 nucleotide sequence: TGTGCCAGCAGTGACTCCGTTGGGGGGGAACTGTTTTTT. The chain links TRBV6-4 to TRBJ1-4, with D possibly TRBD1 on 5 matching bases. The CDR3 totals 13 residues. Germline V gene lookup returns CDR1 MRHNA and CDR2 SNTAGT. V lost 0 bases and J 12 bases, leaving 11 bases between the germline ends.

V and J are TRBV13 and TRBJ2-7; TRBD2 matches 8 bases. Germline V gene data show CDR1 as PRHDT and CDR2 as FYEKMQ (reference sequence). CDR3 size: 14 residues. The V gene end was trimmed by 5 bases and the J gene end by 5 bases; junction bases not matched to a gene: 8. The DNA for the CDR3 is TGTGCCAGCAGCCTCGGTGGTAGCGGGGACGAGCAGTACTTC. Translation: CASSLGGSGDEQYF. Full variable domain (rest looked up from reference TRBV13 and TRBJ2-7): AAGVIQSPRHLIKEKRETATLKCYPIPRHDTVYWYQQGPGQDPQFLISFYEKMQSDKGSIPDRFSAQQFSDYHSELNMSSLELGDSALYFCASSLGGSGDEQYFGPGTRLTVT.

The rearrangement joins TRBV20-1 to TRBJ2-5, with D unresolved. The V gene's germline CDR1 is DFQATT and CDR2 SNEGSKA (reference sequence). Trimming took off 2 bases at V and 5 bases at J, with 6 bases between the two ends. The length of the CDR3 is 11 residues. CDR3 protein: CSARNGETQYF. The CDR3, as DNA: TGCAGTGCTAGAAACGGGGAGACCCAGTACTTC.

The rearrangement uses TRBV10-2 and TRBJ2-3; TRBD2 matches at 13 bases. The V and J ends lost 7 bases and 2 bases, in that order; junction bases with no gene match: 12. Germline-derived CDR1 and CDR2 are WSHSY and SAAADI. This CDR3 has 18 amino acids. CDR3 in amino acids: CASMWETSGGIDTDTQYF. The CDR3 bases are TGCGCCAGCATGTGGGAGACTAGCGGGGGGATAGACACAGATACGCAGTATTTT.

The chain carries TRBV7-8 and TRBJ2-5, with D maybe TRBD2 (7 bases). CDR3 length equals 14 residues. CDR1 and CDR2 (germline): SGHVS, FQNEAQ. V lost 1 base to trimming and J lost 6 bases, with 12 bases between them. This CDR3 is CASSLEGGWQTQYF. In DNA, the CDR3 is TGTGCCAGCAGCTTAGAGGGGGGGTGGCAGACCCAGTACTTC.

The chain combines TRBV5-4 with TRBJ2-7, with 7 bases identical to TRBD1. The CDR3 is 14 amino acids. In germline, CDR1 is SGHNT, CDR2 YYREEE (reference sequence). V lost 1 base and J lost 6; bases outside the gene matches: 7. In DNA, the CDR3 is TGTGCCAGCAGCTTGTTGTTGTCAGGGGGCGAGCAGTACTTC. Amino acid sequence: CASSLLLSGGEQYF.

This clone showed up just once. The junction does not match germline at one end; this may be a read error. This chain uses TRBV7-7 with TRBJ1-5; TRBD1 agrees at 8 bases. In germline, CDR1 is SSHAT, CDR2 FNYEAQ (reference sequence). The CDR3 loop spans 17 amino acids. CDR3 nucleotide sequence: TGTGCTAGCAGCTTAAAGGGGGACAGGCCTAACCATCAGCCCCAGCATTTT. Residues: CASSLKGDRPNHQPQHF.

V gene TRBV19 combines with J gene TRBJ1-6; D is unresolved. This CDR3 is built from 14 residues. The V gene lost 3 bases and the J gene lost 2 bases, with 5 bases spanning the gap. Germline V lookup: CDR1 LNHDA, CDR2 SQIVND (reference sequence). The CDR3 DNA reads TGTGCCAGTAGTATCGACACCTATAATTCACCCCTCCACTTT. This translates into CASSIDTYNSPLHF.

This clone showed up just once. V and J are TRBV28 and TRBJ1-2; tentative D call: TRBD1 (5 bases). V was shortened by 2 bases and J by 1 base, with 11 bases between the two germline ends. CDR3 size: 15 residues. Germline assignment: CDR1 MDHEN and CDR2 SYDVKM. CDR3 loop: CASSLAGQGNYGYTF. The CDR3 DNA sequence: TGTGCCAGCAGTTTAGCGGGGCAGGGTAACTATGGCTACACCTTC.

The chain has TRBV7-2 and TRBJ2-7, with 8 bases matching TRBD1. This CDR3 region has 16 residues. Trimming removed 5 bases from V and 2 bases from J; junction bases left unmatched: 11. Germline assignment: CDR1 SGHTA and CDR2 FQGNSA. CDR3 sequence reads: CASSAQGADLTYEQYF. In DNA form, the CDR3 reads TGTGCCAGCAGCGCTCAGGGGGCGGACCTTACCTACGAGCAGTACTTC.

The gene calls are TRBV19 and TRBJ1-1; TRBD1 might be the D (5 bases). V lost 11 bases and J 11 bases, leaving 18 bases between the germline ends. Germline V lookup: CDR1 LNHDA, CDR2 SQIVND (reference sequence). This CDR3 has 11 residues. In DNA, the CDR3 is TGTGCCGTGGGGCCCGGCGGTCCCGCTTTCTTT. Translated: CAVGPGGPAFF.

This chain connects TRBV28 to TRBJ1-2; 7 bases are a match to TRBD1. The germline CDR1 and CDR2 sequences are MDHEN and SYDVKM. This CDR3 region has 15 residues. The V segment lost 5 bases and the J segment 8 bases; nucleotides outside the gene matches: 14. For the CDR3, the DNA is TGTGCCAGCAGTCTAAACAGGGGCCAATCACCAGGCTACACCTTC. Its translation is CASSLNRGQSPGYTF.

This clone has just a few counts. The chain employs TRBV4-1 and TRBJ1-5; 9 bases fit TRBD1. Germline V CDR1 and CDR2: MGHRA, YSYEKL. V gave up 4 bases and J gave up 7 bases; unmatched junction bases: 8. The CDR3 loop spans 15 amino acids. The CDR3 DNA follows: TGCGCCAGCAGCCCTGGGACAGGGAATTTGCAGCCCCAGCATTTT. It codes for CASSPGTGNLQPQHF.

J is TRBJ2-2 and V is TRBV6-6, with a weak D call TRBD1 (5 bases). The V end lost 6 bases, the J end lost 4 bases, and 15 bases lay between the germline ends. This CDR3 spans 15 amino acids. Germline values: CDR1 MNHNY, CDR2 SVGAGI (reference sequence). This CDR3 reads CASSSLGATTGELFF. CDR3 DNA: TGTGCCAGCAGCAGCCTTGGGGCGACCACCGGGGAGCTGTTTTTT.

The genes are TRBV7-2 and TRBJ1-5; 10 bases match TRBD1. V shed 5 bases, J shed 2 bases, and the junction held 9 bases outside the gene matches. The CDR3 is made up of 17 amino acids. CDR1 and CDR2 from the germline V gene are SGHTA and FQGNSA. The CDR3 DNA reads TGTGCCAGCAGCATTCGACAGGGGGCAAGTGGCAATCAGCCCCAGCATTTT. It translates to CASSIRQGASGNQPQHF. The full variable domain, its missing parts supplied by reference TRBV7-2 and TRBJ1-5, is GAGVSQSPSNKVTEKGKDVELRCDPISGHTALYWYRQSLGQGLEFLIYFQGNSAPDKSGLPSDRFSAERTGGSVSTLTIQRTQQEDSAVYLCASSIRQGASGNQPQHFGDGTRLSIL.

The sample holds one count of this clone. The chain joins TRBV24-1 to TRBJ2-4; D perhaps matches TRBD1 (6 bases). The germline V and J ends were trimmed by 6 bases and 6 bases, with 11 bases remaining between them. CDR1 and CDR2 (germline): KGHDR, SFDVKD. The CDR3 sequence is 13 residues long. CDR3 residues: CATSLTGINIQYF. The CDR3 DNA reads TGTGCCACCAGTCTAACAGGGATAAACATTCAGTACTTC.

The gene calls are TRBV6-5 and TRBJ2-7; 9 bases line up with TRBD1. Germline trimming cut 6 bases from V and 1 base from J; bases unmatched to any gene: 7. Germline CDR1 and CDR2: MNHEY and SVGAGI. This CDR3 has 15 amino acids. The CDR3 nucleotides are TGTGCCAGCAGGCCCGACAGGGGGGGATCCTACGAGCAGTACTTC. Translated, it gives CASRPDRGGSYEQYF.

The CDR3 sequence: CAIRQLAGAGEQFF. The CDR3 DNA reads as TGTGCCATCAGGCAACTAGCGGGGGCGGGGGAGCAGTTCTTC. This chain uses TRBV10-3 with TRBJ2-1; 11 nucleotides align to TRBD2. Germline values: CDR1 ENHRY, CDR2 SYGVKD. This CDR3 spans 14 amino acids. With 6 bases clipped from V and 10 bases from J, the junction kept 8 bases outside the gene matches.

The chain combines TRBV30 with TRBJ1-5; D is perhaps TRBD1 (5 bases). V was pared by 5 bases and J by 9 bases, with 14 bases between. This CDR3 spans 12 amino acids. CDR1 and CDR2 from the germline V gene are GTSNPN and SVGIG (reference sequence). The CDR3 sequence: CAWAQGGGPQHF. The DNA of the CDR3 is TGTGCCTGGGCTCAGGGCGGGGGGCCCCAGCATTTT.

The rearrangement links TRBV9 to TRBJ1-5; tentative D call: TRBD1 (5 bases). This CDR3 has 14 amino acids. Trimming cost V 3 bases and J 7 bases, with 14 bases left between them. Germline CDR1 SGDLS, CDR2 YYNGEE. The CDR3 sequence is CASSAGGVWQPQHF. CDR3 coding DNA: TGTGCCAGCAGCGCCGGGGGGGTCTGGCAGCCCCAGCATTTT.

In its sample, this clone was seen once. The V and J genes are TRBV20-1 and TRBJ1-2, with D tentatively TRBD1 (5 bases). Germline CDR1 DFQATT, CDR2 SNEGSKA (reference sequence). V lost 3 bases and J 2 bases, leaving 7 bases between the germline ends. The CDR3 sequence is 12 residues long. The CDR3 DNA reads as TGCAGTGCTAGTCAGGGAAACTATGGCTACACCTTC. It encodes CSASQGNYGYTF.

The chain couples TRBV11-1 to TRBJ2-1; TRBD2 agrees at 9 bases. The germline V gene encodes CDR1 SGHAT and CDR2 FQDESV (reference sequence). This CDR3 spans 16 amino acids. Trimming cost V 4 bases and J 0 bases; bases outside gene matches: 4. As DNA, the CDR3 is TGTGCCAGCAGCTCCCGAGCGGGGGGCTCCTACAATGAGCAGTTCTTC. Protein product: CASSSRAGGSYNEQFF.

J is TRBJ1-6 and V is TRBV30; D gene unclear. This CDR3 comprises 14 residues. V lost 4 bases, J lost 6 bases, and 13 bases lay in between. In germline, CDR1 is GTSNPN, CDR2 SVGIG (reference sequence). The CDR3 region is CAWNPRSSNSPLHF. The DNA for the CDR3 is TGTGCCTGGAACCCCAGGTCATCTAATTCACCCCTCCACTTT.

This chain joins TRBV27 and TRBJ1-6; D gene uncertain. Per the germline V gene, CDR1 is MNHEY and CDR2 is SMNVEV (reference sequence). This CDR3 contains 14 residues. The V end lost 2 bases, the J end lost 7 bases, and 9 bases lay between the germline ends. CDR3: CASSLQHGNSPLHF. The DNA of the CDR3 is TGTGCCAGCAGTTTACAACACGGGAATTCACCCCTCCACTTT.

This clone was detected only once. The rearrangement joins TRBV5-1 to TRBJ1-3, with TRBD1 as a possible D gene (5 bases). The V end lost 4 bases, the J end lost 1 base, and 15 bases lay between the germline ends. This CDR3 is 16 amino acids long. The germline CDR1 and CDR2 sequences are SGHRS and YFSETQ. The CDR3 sequence is CASSRQTVTSGNTIYF. In DNA form, the CDR3 reads TGCGCCAGCAGCCGCCAGACAGTAACTTCTGGAAACACCATATATTTT.

The CDR3 spells CASSWGPDPNYGYTF. The DNA of the CDR3 is TGCGCCAGCAGCTGGGGGCCGGACCCAAACTATGGCTACACCTTC. The rearrangement uses TRBV5-1 and TRBJ1-2; the D gene is possibly TRBD1 (6 bases). This CDR3 is 15 amino acids long. Trimming stripped 3 bases from V and 2 bases from J, with 14 bases between. Per germline, CDR1 SGHRS and CDR2 YFSETQ.

The chain employs TRBV5-1 and TRBJ2-6; D unresolved. V dropped 5 bases and J dropped 0 bases, with 6 bases sitting between them. The CDR3 extends over 14 amino acids. CDR1 is SGHRS and CDR2 is YFSETQ in the germline V gene. The CDR3 protein is CASRANSGANVLTF. The DNA for the CDR3 is TGCGCCAGCAGGGCCAACTCTGGGGCCAACGTCCTGACTTTC.

The chain links TRBV5-1 to TRBJ2-5; D gene uncertain. Trimming stripped 4 bases from V and 4 bases from J, with 11 bases between. This CDR3 is 13 amino acids long. Per the germline V gene, CDR1 is SGHRS and CDR2 is YFSETQ. CDR3 loop: CASSQLSLETQYF. In DNA, the CDR3 is TGCGCCAGCAGCCAACTTTCCCTAGAGACCCAGTACTTC.